These T cell receptor beta chains were read from a single sample in a study of beta chain features in type 1 diabetes. Libraries were prepared by immunoSEQ multiplex PCR; TCRdb keeps only in-frame clonotypes and omits some of them. The sample carries about 740,000 clones, around 15% recorded once. The material sequenced was naive CD4+ T cells from blood. All receptors derive from a young man with type 1 diabetes. Each CDR3 is given with its conserved first and last residue. A D gene is named only where the DNA matches it firmly. Not every row has a clone size; where given, it reads once, few, many or a size class.

V gene	D gene	clone size	J gene	CDR3 protein	CDR3 DNA
TRBV29-1	.	.	TRBJ1-2	CSVTGDGYTF	TGCAGCGTCACCGGTGATGGCTACACCTTC
TRBV7-8	.	.	TRBJ1-4	CASSLGVEKLFF	TGTGCCAGCAGCTTAGGGGTTGAAAAACTGTTTTTT
TRBV6-6	.	few	TRBJ1-5	CASSYSERQGNQPQHF	TGTGCCAGCAGTTACTCGGAGAGGCAGGGCAATCAGCCCCAGCATTTT
TRBV5-6	TRBD2	.	TRBJ2-2	CASSLGGGYPTGELFF	TGTGCCAGCAGCTTGGGCGGGGGGTACCCCACCGGGGAGCTGTTTTTT
TRBV19	.	.	TRBJ1-2	CASTPLGTGGYTF	TGTGCCAGTACCCCCCTAGGGACGGGAGGCTACACCTTC
TRBV30	.	.	TRBJ1-1	CAWMGRNTEAFF	TGTGCCTGGATGGGTAGGAACACTGAAGCTTTCTTT
TRBV5-1	TRBD1	.	TRBJ2-1	CASSPGGTGLLYNEQFF	TGCGCCAGCAGCCCAGGGGGTACAGGACTCCTATACAATGAGCAGTTCTTC
TRBV6-5	.	few	TRBJ2-3	CASSYDGGTDTQYF	TGTGCCAGCAGTTACGACGGGGGCACAGATACGCAGTATTTT
TRBV2	.	.	TRBJ1-1	CADETELNTEAFF	TGTGCCGACGAGACAGAATTGAACACTGAAGCTTTCTTT
TRBV7-8	TRBD2	.	TRBJ2-7	CASSFTSGGQYEQYF	TGTGCCAGCAGCTTTACAAGCGGGGGGCAATACGAGCAGTACTTC
TRBV7-8	.	few	TRBJ1-2	CASSLDSGRYGYTF	TGTGCCAGCAGCTTAGACTCAGGGCGCTATGGCTACACCTTC
TRBV30	TRBD1	few	TRBJ1-5	CAWSKGQGGQPQHF	TGTGCCTGGAGTAAGGGACAGGGCGGTCAGCCCCAGCATTTT
TRBV5-6	.	few	TRBJ1-5	CASSFAGQSYSNQPQHF	TGTGCCAGCAGCTTCGCTGGCCAGAGCTATAGCAATCAGCCCCAGCATTTT
TRBV30	.	few	TRBJ2-7	CAWSDGASYEQYF	TGTGCCTGGAGTGATGGGGCCTCCTACGAGCAGTACTTC
TRBV6-1	.	.	TRBJ1-2	CASSEEGVRQYGYTF	TGTGCCAGCAGTGAAGAGGGGGTTCGTCAGTATGGCTACACCTTC
TRBV20-1	.	.	TRBJ1-4	CSARANEKLFF	TGCAGTGCTAGGGCTAATGAAAAACTGTTTTTT
TRBV20-1	.	.	TRBJ2-7	CSASPGGEQYF	TGCAGTGCTAGTCCAGGGGGGGAGCAGTACTTC
TRBV5-1	.	.	TRBJ2-1	CASSLEYQTTYNEQFF	TGCGCCAGCAGCTTGGAGTATCAGACAACCTACAATGAGCAGTTCTTC
TRBV7-2	.	few	TRBJ2-7	CASSINREYEQYF	TGTGCCAGCAGCATTAACAGGGAGTACGAGCAGTACTTC
TRBV5-4	.	few	TRBJ1-1	CASTQNRLRSEAFF	TGTGCCAGCACCCAGAACAGGCTCCGGTCCGAAGCTTTCTTT
TRBV11-2	TRBD2	.	TRBJ2-1	CASSLGPGRDYRDNEQFF	TGTGCCAGCAGCTTAGGACCCGGCCGGGACTATCGGGATAATGAGCAGTTCTTC
TRBV5-1	.	.	TRBJ1-1	CASSLAVSSTEAFF	TGCGCCAGCAGCTTGGCTGTAAGTAGCACTGAAGCTTTCTTT
TRBV10-2	TRBD2	.	TRBJ2-3	CATLGHSGDNTQYF	TGCGCCACCCTAGGGCATAGCGGGGATAATACGCAGTATTTT
TRBV29-1	TRBD1	.	TRBJ2-7	CSVPAWTGASYEQYF	TGCAGCGTCCCAGCCTGGACAGGGGCCTCCTACGAGCAGTACTTC
TRBV30	TRBD2	few	TRBJ2-5	CAWSVRSSGGKETQYF	TGTGCCTGGAGTGTTCGATCTAGCGGGGGAAAAGAGACCCAGTACTTC
TRBV4-1	.	.	TRBJ2-7	CASSQDSTSSYEQYF	TGCGCCAGCAGCCAAGATTCCACGAGCTCCTACGAGCAGTACTTC
TRBV27	.	few	TRBJ1-2	CASSPEPILYGYTF	TGTGCCAGCAGTCCCGAACCGATACTCTATGGCTACACCTTC
TRBV7-2	.	few	TRBJ2-7	CASSLGHRSYEQYF	TGTGCCAGCAGCTTAGGACATCGATCCTACGAGCAGTACTTC
TRBV30	.	few	TRBJ1-2	CAWSRPLDGYTF	TGTGCCTGGAGTCGCCCGTTGGACGGCTACACCTTC
TRBV11-2	.	.	TRBJ2-3	CASFDRQNRFTDTQYF	TGTGCCAGCTTCGATCGGCAGAACCGATTCACAGATACGCAGTATTTT
TRBV9	.	few	TRBJ2-7	CASSPQNYEQYF	TGTGCCAGCAGCCCACAGAACTACGAGCAGTACTTC
TRBV2	.	.	TRBJ2-7	CASSEGTVGRQYF	TGTGCCAGCAGTGAAGGGACAGTCGGGAGACAGTACTTC
TRBV30	.	.	TRBJ1-1	CAWSVGLNTEAFF	TGTGCCTGGAGTGTCGGACTGAACACTGAAGCTTTCTTT
TRBV7-9	TRBD1	few	TRBJ1-1	CASSLSSTGGTEAFF	TGTGCCAGCAGCTTAAGCTCTACAGGGGGCACTGAAGCTTTCTTT
TRBV7-8	TRBD1	.	TRBJ2-6	CASSLGQNSGANVLTF	TGTGCCAGCAGCTTGGGACAGAACTCTGGGGCCAACGTCCTGACTTTC
TRBV29-1	.	.	TRBJ1-5	CSVAPPDQPQHF	TGCAGCGTTGCGCCCCCCGATCAGCCCCAGCATTTT
TRBV5-4	.	.	TRBJ1-6	CASSLIGINSPLHF	TGTGCCAGCAGCTTGATAGGAATTAATTCACCCCTCCACTTT
TRBV6-5	.	.	TRBJ1-5	CASSERQAYVHF	TGTGCCAGCAGTGAACGACAGGCCTACGTCCATTTT
TRBV30	.	few	TRBJ1-2	CAWSSPVSYTF	TGTGCCTGGAGTTCTCCCGTGAGCTACACCTTC
TRBV27	.	.	TRBJ2-6	CASSFSPGDPISGANVLTF	TGTGCCAGCAGTTTCTCGCCAGGGGACCCCATCTCTGGGGCCAACGTCCTGACTTTC
TRBV6-6	TRBD1	few	TRBJ1-5	CASSYPTGGQPQHF	TGTGCCAGCAGTTACCCGACAGGGGGGCAGCCCCAGCATTTT
TRBV2	TRBD1	.	TRBJ2-3	CASSEDRGEFF	TGTGCCAGCAGTGAAGACAGGGGAGAGTTTTTT
TRBV7-2	TRBD1	few	TRBJ2-6	CASSRDRGLGANVLTF	TGTGCCAGCAGCCGGGACAGGGGGCTTGGGGCCAACGTCCTGACTTTC
TRBV18	TRBD1	.	TRBJ2-5	CASSPRVTGEETQYF	TGTGCCAGCTCACCACGTGTGACAGGGGAAGAGACCCAGTACTTC
TRBV25-1	.	few	TRBJ1-1	CASSRGRDTEAFF	TGTGCCAGCAGTAGGGGGAGGGACACTGAAGCTTTCTTT
TRBV4-1	TRBD2	.	TRBJ2-5	CASSQDQLAGGQETQYF	TGCGCCAGCAGCCAGGACCAACTAGCGGGGGGACAAGAGACCCAGTACTTC
TRBV11-2	TRBD1	.	TRBJ1-2	CASTLGQDYGYTF	TGTGCCAGCACCCTCGGACAGGACTATGGCTACACCTTC